The T cell receptor beta chain described here comes from a study of blood T cell repertoires in COVID-19. Trimming shortened V by 0 bases and J by 3 bases, and 9 bases separated the two germline ends. CDR3 length: 14 residues. Germline CDR1 and CDR2: MGHRA and YSYEKL. This clone was seen only once. Some clones are missing from TCRdb's copy, which holds only in-frame ones; the method was immunoSEQ multiplex PCR. The sample has about 160,000 clones, just under 80% seen once; the top ten hold roughly 13%. The specimen was peripheral blood. This clonotype was obtained from a woman older than 75 with acute or convalescent COVID-19. This chain links TRBV4-1 with TRBJ2-7; TRBD1 is a possible D gene (6 bases). CDR3 nucleotide sequence: TGCGCCAGCAGCCAAGAGGGGGCACTCTACGAGCAGTACTTC. It yields the protein CASSQEGALYEQYF.